The 15 T cell receptor beta chains given below trace back to one sample, sequenced in a study of T-cell reconstitution after alpha-beta-depleted transplantation in children. Preparation of the TCRbeta library was carried out with unique molecular identifiers. TCRdb reprocessed the PCR reads via MiXCR and lists one record per CDR3 protein. The sample yields 250,000 to 350,000 distinct CDR3 sequences, nearly 10% seen once. The sample consisted of PBMCs from the stem cell graft donor, taken from the stem cell graft. These receptors were taken from a human donor who donated a stem cell graft to a child with SCID.

V is TRBV29-1 and J is TRBJ2-2; tentative D call: TRBD1 (5 bases). CDR1 SQVTM and CDR2 ANQGSEA come from the germline V gene. The ends were cut back, 6 bases at V and 1 base at J, with 15 bases in the middle. CDR3 length: 15 residues. CDR3 sequence reads: CSVNRVTENTGELFF. CDR3 coding DNA: TGCAGCGTCAATAGGGTGACAGAGAACACCGGGGAGCTGTTTTTT.

The J gene is TRBJ2-5, the V gene TRBV5-4; TRBD1 aligns across 9 bases. CDR3 length: 16 amino acids. The germline CDR1 and CDR2 sequences are SGHNT and YYREEE (reference sequence). The ends lost 3 bases at V and 4 bases at J; junction bases unmatched: 10. The chain's CDR3 is CASSSMTGGLGETQYF. In DNA form, the CDR3 reads TGTGCCAGCAGCTCGATGACAGGGGGGCTGGGAGAGACCCAGTACTTC.

The rearrangement joins TRBV6-5 to TRBJ1-4, with D perhaps matching TRBD1 (5 bases). CDR3 size: 16 residues. Looked up from germline, CDR1 is MNHEY and CDR2 is SVGAGI. V lost 4 bases to trimming and J lost 4 bases, with 16 bases between them. The CDR3 sequence is CASSSGTAGNNEKLFF. CDR3 nucleotides: TGTGCCAGCAGTTCCGGGACGGCCGGGAATAATGAAAAACTGTTTTTT.

The V gene is TRBV12-5, the J gene TRBJ2-1, with D unresolved. The CDR3 sequence is 12 residues long. The ends were cut back, 3 bases at V and 8 bases at J, with 8 bases in the middle. The germline V gene encodes CDR1 LGHNT and CDR2 FRNRAP. The CDR3 DNA reads as TGTGCTAGTGGTTTAGCGAGAGATGAGCAGTTCTTC. This gives the protein CASGLARDEQFF.

This clonotype was picked up a small number of times. This chain connects TRBV4-1 to TRBJ2-1; unclear D gene. Germline V gives CDR1 MGHRA, CDR2 YSYEKL. This CDR3 comprises 14 residues. Trimming left V 0 bases short and J 8 bases short, with 11 bases between. CDR3 bases: TGCGCCAGCAGCCAAGATTACCCTCCGTATGAGCAGTTCTTC. This codes for CASSQDYPPYEQFF.

V is TRBV7-8 and J is TRBJ2-3, with D tentatively TRBD2 (5 bases). Germline CDR1 reads SGHVS; CDR2 reads FQNEAQ. V was clipped by 1 base and J by 5 bases, with 19 bases between them. The CDR3 runs to 17 residues. The CDR3 DNA is TGTGCCAGCAGCTTAGTCCCAGGCGGCGGCGAGGGAGATACGCAGTATTTT. It is translated as CASSLVPGGGEGDTQYF.

This clonotype was counted only a few times. The genes are TRBV20-1 and TRBJ1-4; tentatively, D is TRBD1 (6 bases). The CDR3 sequence is 13 residues long. Germline V gene sequence: CDR1 DFQATT, CDR2 SNEGSKA (reference sequence). The germline V and J ends were trimmed by 4 bases and 7 bases, with 13 bases remaining between them. CDR3 residues: CSAKRGGGEKLFF. CDR3 bases: TGCAGTGCTAAGAGGGGGGGCGGTGAAAAACTGTTTTTT.

The chain is built from TRBV11-2 and TRBJ2-7; weak D call: TRBD1 (6 bases). In germline, CDR1 is SGHAT, CDR2 FQNNGV. This CDR3 is built from 15 residues. V dropped 3 bases and J dropped 2 bases, with 14 bases sitting between them. DNA for the CDR3: TGTGCCAGCAGCTTTCTCAGGGGCAACCCCTACGAGCAGTACTTC. The encoded protein is CASSFLRGNPYEQYF.

The CDR3 nucleotides read TGCAGTGCGCAGAGGACAGGGGGCTACGGATCCTACGAGCAGTACTTC. As protein: CSAQRTGGYGSYEQYF. This rearrangement joins TRBV20-1 to TRBJ2-7, with 11 bases that match TRBD1. The CDR3 is 16 residues long. The junction had 11 bases not matched to a gene; V was cut back by 6 bases and J by 1 base. Germline loops: CDR1 DFQATT, CDR2 SNEGSKA (reference sequence).

At least ten counts were recorded for this clonotype. The chain uses TRBV12-3 or TRBV12-4 and TRBJ2-3, with a possible D match to TRBD2 (7 bases). The CDR3 has 17 amino acids. With 6 bases removed from V and 1 base from J, the gap between germline ends came to 20 bases. Here the CDR3 DNA reads TGTGCCAGCAGACCGCCTTTCGGCGGGGGCGGCACAGATACGCAGTATTTT. Translating gives CASRPPFGGGGTDTQYF.

This clonotype has a count of ten or more. This sequence joins TRBV12-3 or TRBV12-4 and TRBJ1-1; D remains ambiguous. Trimming shortened V by 6 bases and J by 2 bases, and 10 bases separated the two germline ends. The CDR3 runs 13 residues. CDR3 DNA: TGTGCCAGCAGCCCGAAGGAAAACACTGAAGCTTTCTTT. Translated: CASSPKENTEAFF.

This sequence joins TRBV5-1 and TRBJ2-2; maybe TRBD1 (6 bases). Germline loops: CDR1 SGHRS, CDR2 YFSETQ. This CDR3 contains 14 residues. V lost 4 bases, J lost 7 bases, and 14 bases lay in between. The CDR3 DNA reads as TGCGCCAGCAGCCGGGTCAGGGGCCTCGGGGAGCTGTTTTTT. Translation: CASSRVRGLGELFF.

This clonotype was detected a few times. V is TRBV20-1 and J is TRBJ2-5; a possible D gene is TRBD1 (6 bases). This CDR3 comprises 14 residues. Germline values: CDR1 DFQATT, CDR2 SNEGSKA (reference sequence). Trimming pared 1 base from V and 2 bases from J, leaving 11 bases between. The CDR3 here is CSARVRTEQETQYF. The CDR3 DNA is TGCAGTGCTAGAGTCCGGACAGAACAAGAGACCCAGTACTTC.

This clonotype was picked up a small number of times. This chain uses TRBV20-1 with TRBJ1-5; D uncertain. Germline assignment: CDR1 DFQATT and CDR2 SNEGSKA (reference sequence). The V and J ends lost 7 bases and 4 bases respectively, with 8 bases between them. CDR3 length equals 11 residues. The CDR3 protein is CSVGGNQPQHF. DNA for the CDR3: TGCAGTGTTGGAGGGAATCAGCCCCAGCATTTT.

The chain employs TRBV5-1 and TRBJ2-1; 9 bases fit TRBD2. Germline V lookup: CDR1 SGHRS, CDR2 YFSETQ. The CDR3 is 17 residues long. V dropped 4 bases and J dropped 8; count of bases not matched to a gene: 16. The CDR3 reads CASSRGFGTSSSDEQFF. CDR3 bases: TGCGCCAGCAGCCGGGGGTTTGGGACTAGCAGCAGCGATGAGCAGTTCTTC.